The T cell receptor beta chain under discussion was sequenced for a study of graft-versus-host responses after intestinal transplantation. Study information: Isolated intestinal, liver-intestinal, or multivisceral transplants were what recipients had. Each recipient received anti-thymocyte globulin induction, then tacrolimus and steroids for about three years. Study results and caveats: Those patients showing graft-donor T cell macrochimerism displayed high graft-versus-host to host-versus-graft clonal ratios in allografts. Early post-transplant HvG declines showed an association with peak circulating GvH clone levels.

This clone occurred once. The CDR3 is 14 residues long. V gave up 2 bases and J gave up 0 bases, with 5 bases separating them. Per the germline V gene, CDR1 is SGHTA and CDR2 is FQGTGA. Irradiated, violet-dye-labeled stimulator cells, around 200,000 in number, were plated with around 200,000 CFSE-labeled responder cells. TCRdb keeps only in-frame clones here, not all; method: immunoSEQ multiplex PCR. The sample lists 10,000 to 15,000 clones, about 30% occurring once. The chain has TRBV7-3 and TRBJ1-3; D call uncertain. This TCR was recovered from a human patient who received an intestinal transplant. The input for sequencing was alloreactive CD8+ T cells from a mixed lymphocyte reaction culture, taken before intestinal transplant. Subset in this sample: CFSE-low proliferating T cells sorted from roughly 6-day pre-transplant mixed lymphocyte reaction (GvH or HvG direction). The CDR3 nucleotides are TGTGCCAGCAGCTTACCCGGCTCTGGAAACACCATATATTTT. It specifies CASSLPGSGNTIYF.